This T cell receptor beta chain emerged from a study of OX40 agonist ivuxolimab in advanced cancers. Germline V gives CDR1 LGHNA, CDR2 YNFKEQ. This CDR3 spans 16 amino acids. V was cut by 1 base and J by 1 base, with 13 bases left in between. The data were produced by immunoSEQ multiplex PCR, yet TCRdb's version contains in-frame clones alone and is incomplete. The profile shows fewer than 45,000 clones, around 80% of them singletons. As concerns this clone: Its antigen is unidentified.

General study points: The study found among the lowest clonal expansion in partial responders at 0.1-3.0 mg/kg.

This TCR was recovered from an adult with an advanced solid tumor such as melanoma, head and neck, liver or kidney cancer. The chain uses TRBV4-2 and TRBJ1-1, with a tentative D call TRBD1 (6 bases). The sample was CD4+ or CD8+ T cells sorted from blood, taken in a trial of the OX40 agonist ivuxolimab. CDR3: CASSQGIGQTNTEAFF. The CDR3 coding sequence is TGTGCCAGCAGCCAAGGTATTGGACAGACGAACACTGAAGCTTTCTTT.